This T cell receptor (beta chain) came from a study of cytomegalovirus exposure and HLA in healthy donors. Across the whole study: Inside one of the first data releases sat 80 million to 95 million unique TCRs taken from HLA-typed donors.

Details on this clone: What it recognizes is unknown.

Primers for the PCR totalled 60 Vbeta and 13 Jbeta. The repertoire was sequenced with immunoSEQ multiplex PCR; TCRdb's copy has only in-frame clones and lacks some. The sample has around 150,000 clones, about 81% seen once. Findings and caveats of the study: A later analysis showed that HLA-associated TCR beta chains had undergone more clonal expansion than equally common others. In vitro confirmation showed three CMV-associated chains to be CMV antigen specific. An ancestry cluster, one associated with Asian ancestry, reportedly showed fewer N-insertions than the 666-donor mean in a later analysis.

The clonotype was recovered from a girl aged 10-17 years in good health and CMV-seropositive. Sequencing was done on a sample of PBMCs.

Written as DNA, the CDR3 is TGCAGCGTTCGGGGTTCCAACTACGAGCAGTACTTC. This translates into CSVRGSNYEQYF. The chain has TRBV29-1 and TRBJ2-7; a possible D gene is TRBD2 (5 bases). The CDR3 consists of 12 residues. Trimming removed 5 bases from V and 3 bases from J, with 11 bases in between. Germline CDR1 and CDR2: SQVTM and ANQGSEA.